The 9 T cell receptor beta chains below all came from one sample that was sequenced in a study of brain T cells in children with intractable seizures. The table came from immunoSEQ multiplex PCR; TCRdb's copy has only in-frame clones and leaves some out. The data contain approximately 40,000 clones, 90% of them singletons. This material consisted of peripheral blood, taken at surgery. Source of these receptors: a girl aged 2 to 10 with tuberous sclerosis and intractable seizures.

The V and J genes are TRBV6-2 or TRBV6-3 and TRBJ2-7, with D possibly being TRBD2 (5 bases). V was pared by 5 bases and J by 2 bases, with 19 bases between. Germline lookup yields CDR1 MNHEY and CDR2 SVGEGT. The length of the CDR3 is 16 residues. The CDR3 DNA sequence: TGTGCCAGCAGTCGGGGTACACTACGTTCCACCTACGAGCAGTACTTC. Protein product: CASSRGTLRSTYEQYF.

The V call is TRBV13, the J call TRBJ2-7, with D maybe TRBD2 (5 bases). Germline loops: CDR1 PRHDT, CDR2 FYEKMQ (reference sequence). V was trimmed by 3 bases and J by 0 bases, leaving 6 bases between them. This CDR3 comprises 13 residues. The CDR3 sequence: CASSLGSSYEQYV. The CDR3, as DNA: TGTGCCAGCAGCTTGGGGAGCTCCTACGAGCAGTACGTC.

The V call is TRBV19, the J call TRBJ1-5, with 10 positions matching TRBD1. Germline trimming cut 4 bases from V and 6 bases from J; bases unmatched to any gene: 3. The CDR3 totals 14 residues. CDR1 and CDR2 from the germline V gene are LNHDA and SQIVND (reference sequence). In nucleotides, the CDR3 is TGTGCCAGTAGTAAGACAGGGGGCGGTCAGCCCCAGCATTTT. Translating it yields CASSKTGGGQPQHF.

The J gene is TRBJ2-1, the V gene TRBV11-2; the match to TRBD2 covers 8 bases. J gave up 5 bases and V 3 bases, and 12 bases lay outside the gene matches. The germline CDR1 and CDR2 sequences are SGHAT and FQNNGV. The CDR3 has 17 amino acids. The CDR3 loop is CASSFPREGRRDNEQFF. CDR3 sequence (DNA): TGTGCCAGCAGCTTTCCTCGGGAGGGCCGACGTGACAATGAGCAGTTCTTC.

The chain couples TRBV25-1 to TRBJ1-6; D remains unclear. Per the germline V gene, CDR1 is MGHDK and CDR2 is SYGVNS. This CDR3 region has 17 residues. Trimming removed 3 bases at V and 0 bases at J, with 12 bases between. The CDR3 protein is CASSEGTASSYNSPLHF. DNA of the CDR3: TGTGCCAGCAGTGAGGGCACAGCGAGCTCCTATAATTCACCCCTCCACTTT.

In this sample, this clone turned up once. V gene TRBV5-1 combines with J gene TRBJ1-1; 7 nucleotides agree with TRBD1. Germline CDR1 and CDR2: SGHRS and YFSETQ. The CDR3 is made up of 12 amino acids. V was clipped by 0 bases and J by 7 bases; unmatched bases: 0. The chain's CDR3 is CASSLGDSEAFF. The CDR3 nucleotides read TGCGCCAGCAGCTTGGGGGACAGTGAAGCTTTCTTT.

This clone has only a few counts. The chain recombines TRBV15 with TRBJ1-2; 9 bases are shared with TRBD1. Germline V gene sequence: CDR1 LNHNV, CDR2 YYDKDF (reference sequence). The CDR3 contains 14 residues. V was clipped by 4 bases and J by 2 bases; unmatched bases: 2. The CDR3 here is CATSKDRGNYGYTF. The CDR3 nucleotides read TGTGCCACCAGCAAAGACAGGGGGAACTATGGCTACACCTTC.

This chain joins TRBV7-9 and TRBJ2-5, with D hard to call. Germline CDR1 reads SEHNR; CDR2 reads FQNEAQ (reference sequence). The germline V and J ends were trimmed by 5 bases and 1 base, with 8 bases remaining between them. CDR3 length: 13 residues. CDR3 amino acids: CASSPWTQETQYF. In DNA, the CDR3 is TGTGCCAGCAGCCCCTGGACCCAAGAGACCCAGTACTTC.

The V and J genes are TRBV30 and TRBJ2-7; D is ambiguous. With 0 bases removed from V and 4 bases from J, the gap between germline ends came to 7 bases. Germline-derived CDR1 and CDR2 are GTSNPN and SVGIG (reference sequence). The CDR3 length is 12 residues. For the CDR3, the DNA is TGTGCCTGGAGTGTGGAGCATTACGAGCAGTACTTC. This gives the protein CAWSVEHYEQYF.